The 14 T cell receptor beta chains listed next were all sequenced from one sample in a study of blood T cell repertoires in COVID-19. Data came from immunoSEQ multiplex PCR; TCRdb stores just in-frame clones and leaves some out. The data contain 150,000 to 200,000 clones, 87% of them seen just once; the ten biggest clones take up 2% to 3%. The sample taken for sequencing was peripheral blood. The receptors were gathered from a man aged 40-55 years with active or convalescent COVID-19.

This rearrangement joins TRBV6-5 to TRBJ2-1, with D tentatively TRBD2 (6 bases). Germline V gene data show CDR1 as MNHEY and CDR2 as SVGAGI. This CDR3 has 15 residues. Deletions cut 6 bases from V and 2 bases from J, with 14 bases between. This CDR3 is CASSLRGLAYNEQFF. CDR3 coding DNA: TGTGCCAGCAGCCTCCGGGGGTTGGCCTACAATGAGCAGTTCTTC.

The J gene is TRBJ1-5, the V gene TRBV27; maybe TRBD1 (5 bases). The CDR3 runs 15 residues. Trimming removed 5 bases at V and 2 bases at J, with 13 bases between. The germline gives CDR1 MNHEY, CDR2 SMNVEV (reference sequence). The CDR3 is CASSPQGRRNQPQHF. CDR3 sequence (DNA): TGTGCCAGCAGTCCCCAGGGTAGACGCAATCAGCCCCAGCATTTT.

CDR3 in amino acids: CASSWGDRGYTF. CDR3 DNA: TGTGCCAGCAGTTGGGGGGATCGAGGCTACACCTTC. The chain couples TRBV12-3 or TRBV12-4 to TRBJ1-2; a weak D match, TRBD1 (5 bases). The CDR3 has 12 residues. V dropped 4 bases and J dropped 8 bases, with 11 bases sitting between them.

The V and J genes are TRBV29-1 and TRBJ2-2; D is unresolved. Trimming took off 6 bases at V and 7 bases at J, with 9 bases between the two ends. The CDR3 totals 11 residues. CDR1 is SQVTM and CDR2 is ANQGSEA in the germline V gene. This chain's CDR3 is CSVPRSGELFF. CDR3 nucleotides: TGCAGCGTCCCTAGAAGCGGGGAGCTGTTTTTT.

The V gene is TRBV5-4, the J gene TRBJ2-1; no definite D call. V lost 4 bases, J lost 8 bases, and 7 bases lay in between. This CDR3 is 11 amino acids long. The germline V gene encodes CDR1 SGHNT and CDR2 YYREEE (reference sequence). The CDR3 is CASSRGYEQFF. The CDR3 DNA reads TGTGCCAGCAGCCGAGGTTATGAGCAGTTCTTC.

In the case of this clone: Within the sample, other DNA sequences also encode this same CDR3. The V call is TRBV9, the J call TRBJ1-1, with D tentatively TRBD1 (5 bases). This CDR3 comprises 14 residues. Trimming removed 0 bases at V and 5 bases at J, with 11 bases between. Germline V gene sequence: CDR1 SGDLS, CDR2 YYNGEE. CDR3 nucleotides: TGTGCCAGCAGCGTAGCTACGGGGGGAACTGAAGCTTTCTTT. Amino acid sequence: CASSVATGGTEAFF.

The chain couples TRBV7-9 to TRBJ1-1; the D is unclear. The V end lost 5 bases, the J end lost 0 bases, and 7 bases lay between the germline ends. Germline assignment: CDR1 SEHNR and CDR2 FQNEAQ (reference sequence). This CDR3 has 13 residues. The CDR3 loop reads CASSVELNTEAFF. The DNA for the CDR3 is TGTGCCAGCAGCGTGGAGTTGAACACTGAAGCTTTCTTT.

This clone was seen a few times. J is TRBJ2-7 and V is TRBV10-1; 15 nucleotides match TRBD2. CDR3 size: 16 residues. Trimming removed 4 bases from V and 7 bases from J; junction bases left unmatched: 8. Germline values: CDR1 WNHNN, CDR2 SYGVQD (reference sequence). As DNA, the CDR3 is TGCGCCAGCAGTGCCTCCCCGGGACTAGCGGGGGGAGAGCAGTACTTC. It codes for CASSASPGLAGGEQYF.

The J gene is TRBJ1-1, the V gene TRBV6-5; unclear D gene. Germline loops: CDR1 MNHEY, CDR2 SVGAGI. The germline V and J ends were trimmed by 2 bases and 1 base, with 14 bases remaining between them. CDR3 length: 16 residues. DNA of the CDR3: TGTGCCAGCAGTTACCGGAGGGAGTCCTGGAACACTGAAGCTTTCTTT. It translates to CASSYRRESWNTEAFF.

The CDR3 DNA follows: TGTGCCAGCAGCGTTCGGGGTGATAATTCACCCCTCCACTTT. Its protein product is CASSVRGDNSPLHF. This sequence joins TRBV9 and TRBJ1-6, with D uncertain. The CDR3 sequence is 14 residues long. Between the trimmed V and J ends, which lost 2 bases and 5 bases, there was a span of 8 bases. Germline V lookup: CDR1 SGDLS, CDR2 YYNGEE.

This clone showed up just once. CDR3 residues: CASMAGTGGEKLFF. The CDR3 DNA follows: TGTGCCAGCATGGCCGGGACAGGGGGTGAAAAACTGTTTTTT. The chain joins TRBV6-5 to TRBJ1-4, with 11 bases fitting TRBD1. V shed 7 bases, J shed 7 bases, and the junction held 5 bases outside the gene matches. Germline V gene sequence: CDR1 MNHEY, CDR2 SVGAGI. The CDR3 has 14 residues.

This clone was seen once. This chain's CDR3 is CASSLRQRLNTQYF. CDR3 bases: TGCGCCAGCAGCCTTAGACAGCGCCTAAATACGCAGTATTTT. The chain joins TRBV4-1 to TRBJ2-3; weak D call: TRBD1 (5 bases). The CDR3 covers 14 residues. Trimming removed 4 bases from V and 7 bases from J, with 15 bases in between. The germline V gene has CDR1 MGHRA and CDR2 YSYEKL.

The V and J genes are TRBV19 and TRBJ2-7; D may be TRBD2 (5 bases). The germline V gene has CDR1 LNHDA and CDR2 SQIVND (reference sequence). The CDR3 contains 15 residues. V was pared by 5 bases and J by 0 bases, with 14 bases between. This chain's CDR3 is CASSDGSASSYEQYF. The CDR3 DNA sequence: TGTGCCAGTAGTGACGGTAGCGCGAGCTCCTACGAGCAGTACTTC.

V is TRBV24-1 and J is TRBJ2-1; D might be TRBD2 (5 bases). CDR1 and CDR2 (germline): KGHDR, SFDVKD. The CDR3 totals 17 residues. Between the trimmed V and J ends, which lost 6 bases and 1 base, there was a span of 18 bases. The CDR3 region has the DNA TGTGCCACCAGTAAGGTCAAGGGCGAGGGATCCTACAATGAGCAGTTCTTC. It translates to CATSKVKGEGSYNEQFF.